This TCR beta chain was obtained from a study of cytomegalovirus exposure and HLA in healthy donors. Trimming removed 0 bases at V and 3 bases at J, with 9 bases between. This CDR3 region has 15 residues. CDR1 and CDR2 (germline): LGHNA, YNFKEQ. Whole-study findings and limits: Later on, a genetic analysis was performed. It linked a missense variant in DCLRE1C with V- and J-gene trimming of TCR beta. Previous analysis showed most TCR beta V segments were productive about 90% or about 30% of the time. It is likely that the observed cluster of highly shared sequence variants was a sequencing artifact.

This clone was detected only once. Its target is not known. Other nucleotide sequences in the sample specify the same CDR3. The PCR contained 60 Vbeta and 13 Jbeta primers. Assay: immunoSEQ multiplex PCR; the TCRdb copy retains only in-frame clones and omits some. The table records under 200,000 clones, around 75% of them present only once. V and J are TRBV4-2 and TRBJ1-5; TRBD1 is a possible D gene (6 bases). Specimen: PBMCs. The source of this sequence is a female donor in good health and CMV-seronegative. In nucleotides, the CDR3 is TGTGCCAGCAGCCAAGAAGGGGGTTCCAATCAGCCCCAGCATTTT. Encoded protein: CASSQEGGSNQPQHF.